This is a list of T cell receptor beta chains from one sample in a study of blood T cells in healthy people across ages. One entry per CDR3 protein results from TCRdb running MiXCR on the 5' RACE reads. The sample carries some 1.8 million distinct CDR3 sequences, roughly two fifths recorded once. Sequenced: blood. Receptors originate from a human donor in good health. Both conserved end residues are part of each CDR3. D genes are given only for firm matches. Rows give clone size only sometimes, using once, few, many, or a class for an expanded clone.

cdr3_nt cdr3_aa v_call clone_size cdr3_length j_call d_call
TGTGCCAGCAGTTCTCTCTGGGGGTCCTTATTCGGGCAGTACTTC CASSSLWGSLFGQYF TRBV28 . 15 TRBJ2-7 .
TGTGCCAGCAGCTTAGTCCCCCCCAGTAGGGAGGGGCCCCATGAGCAGTTCTTC CASSLVPPSREGPHEQFF TRBV7-6 few 18 TRBJ2-1 TRBD2
TGTGCCGCCGGGAGGGGGGGTAGTCAGCCCCAGCATTTT CAAGRGGSQPQHF TRBV27 few 13 TRBJ1-5 .
TGCAGCATACAACTAGCGGGGATCACAGATACGCAGTATTTT CSIQLAGITDTQYF TRBV29-1 . 14 TRBJ2-3 TRBD2
TGCAGTGCTAGCTCTAGCGGTTCAGCCACAGATACGCAGTATTTT CSASSSGSATDTQYF TRBV20-1 few 15 TRBJ2-3 TRBD2
TGCAGCGTTGTTCCTGGCTACACCTTC CSVVPGYTF TRBV29-1 . 9 TRBJ1-2 .
TGTGCCAGCAAAGGACACAAGAGAACCCAGTACTTC CASKGHKRTQYF TRBV3-1 few 12 TRBJ2-5 .
TGTGCCAGCAGCCGGCTGACAGGGGCCCTTAATTCACCCCTCCACTTT CASSRLTGALNSPLHF TRBV7-9 . 16 TRBJ1-6 TRBD1
TGTGCCAGCAGTCCTCCCGGGGTAGCGGCGATTGGGCTGAAGACCCAGTACTTC CASSPPGVAAIGLKTQYF TRBV2 . 18 TRBJ2-5 .
TGTGCCAGCAGGTACTTCCGGGTCCTTCCTCGGGGTGAGCAGTTCTTC CASRYFRVLPRGEQFF TRBV5-6 . 16 TRBJ2-1 .
TGTGCCAGCAGATCGGAAGGAGTTGAAAAACTGTTTTTT CASRSEGVEKLFF TRBV6-5 few 13 TRBJ1-4 .
TGCGCCAGCAGCCAGGGTACAGCGGGCCTGTCTTCCAATGAGCAGTACTTC CASSQGTAGLSSNEQYF TRBV4-3 . 17 TRBJ2-5 .
TGTGCCGGCAACAGTCGGGAAACATCTGGGGCCAACGTCCTGACTTTC CAGNSRETSGANVLTF TRBV7-2 . 16 TRBJ2-6 .
TGTGCCAGCAGCTTAAGGCAGGGATTAGAGACCCAGTACTTC CASSLRQGLETQYF TRBV7-3 few 14 TRBJ2-5 .
TGCAGTGCTAAAGAGGGGGGACAGGGGGTCCACAATCAGCCCCAGCATTTT CSAKEGGQGVHNQPQHF TRBV20-1 . 17 TRBJ1-5 TRBD1
TGTGCCAGCAGCTTCGGACTTATGGAGACCTACGAGCAGTACTTC CASSFGLMETYEQYF TRBV11-1 few 15 TRBJ2-7 .
TGTGCCAGCAGCTTAGCCACGGGGGAAGAGCAGTTCTTC CASSLATGEEQFF TRBV7-2 . 13 TRBJ2-1 .
TGCGCCAGCAGCTTGGGGCGGCAGGGGGCCTCCGAGCAGTACTTC CASSLGRQGASEQYF TRBV5-1 . 15 TRBJ2-7 TRBD1
TGCGCCAGCAGTGAAATTAGAGGGTGGACCTCAACTAATGAAAAACTGTTTTTT CASSEIRGWTSTNEKLFF TRBV10-1 few 18 TRBJ1-4 .
TGCAGTGCTGAGGGGGCCTCGGATAATTCACCCCTCCACTTT CSAEGASDNSPLHF TRBV20-1 once 14 TRBJ1-6 TRBD1
TGTGCCAGCAGTTTGGACAGGGAACTCACAGATACGCAGTATTTT CASSLDRELTDTQYF TRBV28 . 15 TRBJ2-3 TRBD1
TGTGCCAGCAGTTACTTATCGGGGGCATCCTACAATGAGCAGTACTTC CASSYLSGASYNEQYF TRBV6-5 once 16 TRBJ2-7 .
TGCAGCGTTGCTGGACAGTACTACAATGAGCAGTTCTTC CSVAGQYYNEQFF TRBV29-1 many 13 TRBJ2-1 .
TGCGCCAGCAGCCTGCGGACGGAAGAGACCCAGTACTTC CASSLRTEETQYF TRBV5-1 many 13 TRBJ2-5 .
TGCAGCGTTGAGATTACCCCAGGAGAAATTAACAATGAGCAGTACTTC CSVEITPGEINNEQYF TRBV29-1 . 16 TRBJ2-5 .
TGTACCAGCACCCTACTTGACGGGGGGGCTAGCACAGATACGCAGTATTTT CTSTLLDGGASTDTQYF TRBV7-9 once 17 TRBJ2-3 TRBD2
TGTGCCAGCAGTCAACACTCTTCCACAGATACGCAGTATTTT CASSQHSSTDTQYF TRBV12-3/TRBV12-4 . 14 TRBJ2-3 .
TGTGCCAGCAGCCGCACCCGGGCCGTCCTTACGGAGCAGTACTTC CASSRTRAVLTEQYF TRBV11-2 . 15 TRBJ2-4 .